The rows below give T cell receptor beta chains drawn from one sample of a study of blood T cell repertoires in COVID-19. Using immunoSEQ multiplex PCR, the repertoire was profiled, and TCRdb retains in-frame clones only, with some absent. Of 150,000 to 200,000 clones listed, roughly 86% are singletons. Material for sequencing was peripheral blood. These receptor sequences come from a woman in her forties or fifties with acute or convalescent COVID-19. Both conserved end residues are part of each CDR3. A D gene is named only where the DNA matches it firmly. Not all rows give a size; the values are once, few, many and, for expanded clones, a class.

- | TRBJ2-7 | - | TRBV6-6 | CASSPRGEKLGEQYF | TGTGCCAGCAGTCCCAGGGGGGAAAAGTTGGGCGAGCAGTACTTC
few | TRBJ2-7 | TRBD2 | TRBV2 | CASSGGLAGAQYF | TGTGCCAGCAGTGGGGGACTAGCGGGAGCGCAGTACTTC
- | TRBJ2-7 | - | TRBV18 | CASSPGLSYEQYF | TGTGCCAGCTCACCAGGGCTCAGCTACGAGCAGTACTTC
- | TRBJ2-7 | - | TRBV12-3/TRBV12-4 | CASSLSLYEQYF | TGTGCCAGCAGTTTATCCCTTTACGAGCAGTACTTC
once | TRBJ2-1 | - | TRBV7-9 | CASSLHSYGEQFF | TGTGCCAGCAGCTTACACAGCTATGGGGAGCAGTTCTTC
few | TRBJ1-3 | TRBD1 | TRBV7-9 | CASSVGQATIYF | TGTGCCAGCAGCGTAGGACAGGCCACCATATATTTT
- | TRBJ2-7 | - | TRBV2 | CASSEENRGGQYF | TGTGCCAGCAGTGAAGAAAACAGGGGGGGGCAGTACTTC
once | TRBJ2-5 | TRBD2 | TRBV11-3 | CASSLAGGPQETQYF | TGTGCCAGCAGCTTAGCGGGGGGGCCCCAAGAGACCCAGTACTTC
- | TRBJ1-2 | TRBD1 | TRBV9 | CASSAIPGTGGYGYTF | TGTGCCAGCAGCGCAATCCCCGGGACAGGGGGCTATGGCTACACCTTC
- | TRBJ2-1 | TRBD1 | TRBV4-3 | CASSQGLRQGALEQFF | TGCGCCAGCAGCCAAGGTCTTAGACAGGGGGCTCTTGAGCAGTTCTTC
- | TRBJ1-5 | - | TRBV19 | CASSILTDGQPQHF | TGTGCCAGTAGTATATTGACAGACGGTCAGCCCCAGCATTTT
- | TRBJ2-5 | - | TRBV6-6 | CASSSEETQYF | TGTGCCAGCAGTTCTGAAGAGACCCAGTACTTC
- | TRBJ1-3 | - | TRBV7-2 | CASSLAEGSENTIYF | TGTGCCAGCAGCTTAGCGGAGGGAAGCGAAAACACCATATATTTT
- | TRBJ2-7 | - | TRBV10-2 | CASCFLSTESYEQYF | TGCGCCAGCTGTTTTCTTTCGACAGAGTCCTACGAGCAGTACTTC
once | TRBJ2-7 | TRBD2 | TRBV12-5 | CASGPDRPSGTYEQYF | TGTGCTAGTGGTCCGGATAGGCCTAGCGGAACCTACGAGCAGTACTTC
- | TRBJ1-5 | - | TRBV6-5 | CASSWGHWDQPQHF | TGTGCCAGCAGTTGGGGACACTGGGATCAGCCCCAGCATTTT
- | TRBJ2-3 | TRBD2 | TRBV5-1 | CASSSSGRTGDTQYF | TGCGCCAGCAGCTCCAGCGGGAGGACGGGAGATACGCAGTATTTT
- | TRBJ1-1 | TRBD1 | TRBV12-3/TRBV12-4 | CASRSTGQFEAFF | TGTGCCAGCAGGTCGACAGGGCAATTTGAAGCTTTCTTT
- | TRBJ1-5 | TRBD1 | TRBV30 | CAWSPRDRGRTSNQPQHF | TGTGCCTGGAGTCCACGGGACAGGGGGCGGACTAGCAATCAGCCCCAGCATTTT
- | TRBJ1-5 | TRBD1 | TRBV7-8 | CASSLVGGGNQPQHF | TGTGCCAGCAGCTTAGTAGGGGGCGGCAATCAGCCCCAGCATTTT
once | TRBJ2-2 | - | TRBV24-1 | CATSGGTADTGELFF | TGTGCCACCAGTGGCGGGACAGCCGACACCGGGGAGCTGTTTTTT
- | TRBJ1-2 | - | TRBV7-8 | CASSLMGRRGANYGYTF | TGTGCCAGCAGCTTAATGGGCCGGAGGGGAGCTAACTATGGCTACACCTTC
- | TRBJ1-4 | - | TRBV19 | CASQREVKLFF | TGTGCCAGCCAGAGGGAGGTAAAACTGTTTTTT
- | TRBJ1-4 | TRBD1 | TRBV11-2 | CASSPSDRGGEKLFF | TGTGCCAGCAGCCCGTCGGACAGGGGGGGGGAAAAACTGTTTTTT